Only a few counts were recorded for the clone carrying this T cell receptor beta chain. Its antigen is unknown. This sample is part of a study of Graves' ophthalmopathy and Graves' hyperthyroidism. Trimming took off 1 base at V and 5 bases at J, with 18 bases between the two ends. The CDR3 totals 17 residues. Germline lookup yields CDR1 MNHNY and CDR2 SVGAGI (reference sequence). Study-wide results and limits: Blood shared most expanded thyroid clonotypes above 0.001 frequency.

Using RNA transcripts, the TCR beta CDR3 regions were amplified. In the first round, RT-PCR was carried out with HTBI primers, and a multiplex PCR formed the second round. From the multiplex PCR reads, TCRdb called clonotypes with MiXCR, one entry per CDR3 protein. The table includes 1 million to 1.3 million distinct CDR3 sequences, about two fifths detected once. The receptor's source is an adult man with Graves' hyperthyroidism. The source material was peripheral blood or thyroid tissue (not recorded which). The chain is built from TRBV6-6 and TRBJ1-5, with D possibly TRBD1 on 6 matching bases. This CDR3 is CASSYLGGQLPDQPQHF. CDR3 DNA: TGTGCCAGCAGTTACTTAGGTGGACAGCTCCCCGATCAGCCCCAGCATTTT.